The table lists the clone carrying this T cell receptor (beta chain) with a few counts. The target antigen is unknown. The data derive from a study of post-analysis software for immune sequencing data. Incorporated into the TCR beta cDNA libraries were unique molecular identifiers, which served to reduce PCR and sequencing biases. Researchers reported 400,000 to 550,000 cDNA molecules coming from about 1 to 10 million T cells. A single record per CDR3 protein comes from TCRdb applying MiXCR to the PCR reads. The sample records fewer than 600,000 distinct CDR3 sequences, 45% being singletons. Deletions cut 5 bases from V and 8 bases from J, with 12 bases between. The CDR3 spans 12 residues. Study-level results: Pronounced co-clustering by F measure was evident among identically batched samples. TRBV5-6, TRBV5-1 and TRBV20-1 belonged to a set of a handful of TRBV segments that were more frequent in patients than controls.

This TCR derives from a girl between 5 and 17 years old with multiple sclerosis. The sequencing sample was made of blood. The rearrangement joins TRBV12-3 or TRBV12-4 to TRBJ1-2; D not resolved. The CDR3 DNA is TGTGCCAGCAGTACCGGGTTCCCGGGCTACACCTTC. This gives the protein CASSTGFPGYTF.